The clone carrying this T cell receptor beta chain was seen a handful of times. Its antigen is still unknown. These data belong to a study of regulatory T cells in long-lasting Graves disease. Study-level points and caveats: Under persistent disease, TRBV28, TRBJ1-2 and TRBJ2-5 were used preferentially. Persistent Graves' patients showed less TCR diversity than newly diagnosed ones. The study found persistent patients shared more public clonotypes (approximately 2,700) than new patients (just over 950).

CDR3 regions were amplified by Arm-PCR using iRepertoire HTBI primers to build TCR beta libraries. One entry per CDR3 protein, called by TCRdb with MiXCR from the multiplex PCR reads. The repertoire holds approximately 690,000 distinct CDR3 sequences, with about 30% as singletons. After removal of 2 bases from V and 4 bases from J, the junction contained 3 bases not matched to a gene. The CDR3 has 15 amino acids. Per the germline V gene, CDR1 is MNHEY and CDR2 is SVGEGT. The time point here: persistent/refractory GD, antithyroid drugs over 5 years with positive TRAb. PBMCs provided the RNA from which the TCR library was made. Blood from the periphery, approximately 8.6 milliliters in all, was drawn into EDTA tubes.

The chain has TRBV6-2 or TRBV6-3 and TRBJ1-3, with 9 bases that match TRBD1. This TCR derives from a female donor with Graves disease. Sequencing used peripheral blood mononuclear cells (PBMCs), obtained when the disease was refractory, from a patient treated with antithyroid drugs. In DNA form, the CDR3 reads TGTGCCAGCAGTTACCAGGGACAGGGAGGAAACACCATATATTTT. Amino acids: CASSYQGQGGNTIYF.